This T cell receptor (beta chain) was found in a study of cytomegalovirus exposure and HLA in healthy donors. This clone came up a few times. Antigen specificity is unknown. The PCR contained 60 Vbeta and 13 Jbeta primers. The table came from immunoSEQ multiplex PCR; TCRdb's copy has only in-frame clones and leaves some out. The table has 70,000 or so clones, roughly two thirds seen once. Study results and limitations: The study labeled 150 to 200 TCR beta chains cytomegalovirus-associated. It was reported that TCR beta sequences correctly inferred the HLA-A and HLA-B alleles for most subjects.

The V gene end was trimmed by 1 base and the J gene end by 1 base; junction bases not matched to a gene: 3. This CDR3 has 15 amino acids. CDR1 and CDR2 (germline): SGHVS, FNYEAQ. The J gene is TRBJ2-7, the V gene TRBV7-6; 8 bases match TRBD1. The receptor was isolated from a woman aged 45-65 years in good health and CMV-seronegative. Sample: PBMCs. CDR3 sequence reads: CASSLDRGWSYEQYF. In DNA form, the CDR3 reads TGTGCCAGCAGCTTAGACAGGGGGTGGTCCTACGAGCAGTACTTC.